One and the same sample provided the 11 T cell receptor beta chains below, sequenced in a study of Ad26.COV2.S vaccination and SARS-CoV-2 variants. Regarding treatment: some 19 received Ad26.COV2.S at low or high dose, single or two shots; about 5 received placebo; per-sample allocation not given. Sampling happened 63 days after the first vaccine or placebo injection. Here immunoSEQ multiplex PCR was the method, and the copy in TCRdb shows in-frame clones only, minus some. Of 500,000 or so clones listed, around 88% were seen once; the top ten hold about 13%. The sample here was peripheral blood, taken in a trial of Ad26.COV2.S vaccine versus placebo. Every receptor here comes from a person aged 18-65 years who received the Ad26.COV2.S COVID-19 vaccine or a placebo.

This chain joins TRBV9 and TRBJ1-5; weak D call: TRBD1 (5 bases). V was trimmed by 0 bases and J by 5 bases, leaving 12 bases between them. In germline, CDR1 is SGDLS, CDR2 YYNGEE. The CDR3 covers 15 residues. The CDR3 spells CASSVAPGPDQPQHF. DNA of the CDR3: TGTGCCAGCAGCGTAGCGCCGGGACCGGATCAGCCCCAGCATTTT.

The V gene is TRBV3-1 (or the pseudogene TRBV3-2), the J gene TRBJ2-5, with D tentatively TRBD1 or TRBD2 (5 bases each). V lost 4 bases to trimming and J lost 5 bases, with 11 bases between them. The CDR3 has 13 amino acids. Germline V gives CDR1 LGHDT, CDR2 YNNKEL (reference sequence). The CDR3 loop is CASSRWGSETQYF. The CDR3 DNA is TGTGCCAGCAGCCGATGGGGGTCGGAGACCCAGTACTTC.

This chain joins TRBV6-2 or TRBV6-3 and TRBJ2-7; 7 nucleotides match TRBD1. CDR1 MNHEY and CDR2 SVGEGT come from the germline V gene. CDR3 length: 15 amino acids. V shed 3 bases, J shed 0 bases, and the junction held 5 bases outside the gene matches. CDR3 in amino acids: CASSYGGQYSYEQYF. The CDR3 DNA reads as TGTGCCAGCAGTTATGGGGGACAGTACTCCTACGAGCAGTACTTC.

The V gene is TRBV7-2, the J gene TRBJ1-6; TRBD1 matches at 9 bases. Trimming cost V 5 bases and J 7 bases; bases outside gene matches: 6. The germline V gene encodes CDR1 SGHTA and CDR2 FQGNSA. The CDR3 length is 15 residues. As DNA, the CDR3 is TGTGCCAGCAGCCCGGGACAGGGTCTGAATTCACCCCTCCACTTT. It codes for CASSPGQGLNSPLHF.

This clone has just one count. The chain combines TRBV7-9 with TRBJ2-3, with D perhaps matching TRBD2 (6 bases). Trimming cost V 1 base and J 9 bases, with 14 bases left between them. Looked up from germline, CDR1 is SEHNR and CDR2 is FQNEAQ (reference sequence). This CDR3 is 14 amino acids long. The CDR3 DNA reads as TGTGCCAGCAGCTTAGACTGGGGGGTCAAAACGCAGTATTTT. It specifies CASSLDWGVKTQYF.

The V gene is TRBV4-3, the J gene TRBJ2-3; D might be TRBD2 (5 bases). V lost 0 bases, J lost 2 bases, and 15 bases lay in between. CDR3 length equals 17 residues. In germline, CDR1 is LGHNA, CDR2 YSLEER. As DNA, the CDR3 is TGCGCCAGCAGCCAAGATCCTAGTGGACTGAACACAGATACGCAGTATTTT. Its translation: CASSQDPSGLNTDTQYF.

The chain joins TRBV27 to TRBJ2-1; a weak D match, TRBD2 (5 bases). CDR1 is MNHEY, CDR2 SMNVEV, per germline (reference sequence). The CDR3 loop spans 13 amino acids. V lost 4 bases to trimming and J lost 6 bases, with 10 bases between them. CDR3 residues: CASSSRTGNEQFF. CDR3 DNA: TGTGCCAGCAGTTCCAGGACTGGCAATGAGCAGTTCTTC.

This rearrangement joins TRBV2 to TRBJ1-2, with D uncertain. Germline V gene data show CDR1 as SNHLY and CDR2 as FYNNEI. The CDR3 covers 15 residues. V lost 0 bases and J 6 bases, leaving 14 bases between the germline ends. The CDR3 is CASSEASSGPHGYTF. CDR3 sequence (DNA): TGTGCCAGCAGTGAAGCGTCTTCGGGCCCCCATGGCTACACCTTC.

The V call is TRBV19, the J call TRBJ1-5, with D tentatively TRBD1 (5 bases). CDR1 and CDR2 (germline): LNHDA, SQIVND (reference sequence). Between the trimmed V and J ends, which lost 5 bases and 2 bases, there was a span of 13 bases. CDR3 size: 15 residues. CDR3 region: CASSGQGIGNQPQHF. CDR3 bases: TGTGCCAGTAGTGGGCAGGGAATTGGCAATCAGCCCCAGCATTTT.

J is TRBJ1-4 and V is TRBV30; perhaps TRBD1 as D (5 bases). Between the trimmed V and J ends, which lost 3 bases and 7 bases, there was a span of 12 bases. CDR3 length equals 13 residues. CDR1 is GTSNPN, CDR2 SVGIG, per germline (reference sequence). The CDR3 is CAWREAGREKLFF. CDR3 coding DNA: TGTGCCTGGAGGGAAGCAGGGCGTGAAAAACTGTTTTTT.

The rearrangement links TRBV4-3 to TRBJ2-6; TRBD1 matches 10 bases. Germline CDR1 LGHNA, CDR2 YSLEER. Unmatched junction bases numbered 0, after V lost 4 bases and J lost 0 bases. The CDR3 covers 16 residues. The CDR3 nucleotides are TGCGCCAGCAGCCGGACAGGGGGCTCTGGGGCCAACGTCCTGACTTTC. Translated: CASSRTGGSGANVLTF.